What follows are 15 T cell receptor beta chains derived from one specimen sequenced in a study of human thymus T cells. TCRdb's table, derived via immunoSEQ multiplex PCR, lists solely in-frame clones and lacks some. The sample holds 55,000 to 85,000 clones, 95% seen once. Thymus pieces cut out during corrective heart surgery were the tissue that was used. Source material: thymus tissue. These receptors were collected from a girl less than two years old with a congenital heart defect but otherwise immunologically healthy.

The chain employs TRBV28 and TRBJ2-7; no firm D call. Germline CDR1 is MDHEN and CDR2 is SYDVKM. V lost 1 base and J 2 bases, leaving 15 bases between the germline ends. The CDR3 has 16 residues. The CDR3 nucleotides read TGTGCCAGCAGTTTATTGGCCCCAACAGTTACCTACGAGCAGTACTTC. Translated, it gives CASSLLAPTVTYEQYF.

The CDR3 DNA reads as TGTGCCAGCAGCTTTCCACGGGAGTGCACAGATACGCAGTATTTT. Translated: CASSFPRECTDTQYF. This rearrangement joins TRBV5-6 to TRBJ2-3, with D possibly TRBD2 on 6 matching bases. Germline lookup yields CDR1 SGHDT and CDR2 YYEEEE. The CDR3 extends over 15 amino acids. V lost 2 bases to trimming and J lost 1 base, with 11 bases between them.

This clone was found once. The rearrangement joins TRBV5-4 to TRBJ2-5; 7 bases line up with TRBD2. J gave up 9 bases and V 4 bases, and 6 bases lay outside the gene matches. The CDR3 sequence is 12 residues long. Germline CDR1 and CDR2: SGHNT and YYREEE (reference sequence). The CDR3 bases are TGTGCCAGCAGCCCCGGGGGAGGGGCCCAGTACTTC. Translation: CASSPGGGAQYF.

The CDR3 nucleotides read TGTGCCAGCAGCCCTGGACTAGCCTGCGAGCAGTACTTC. Encoded protein: CASSPGLACEQYF. The J gene is TRBJ2-7, the V gene TRBV14, with 8 positions matching TRBD2. V lost 4 bases, J lost 6 bases, and 5 bases stayed unmatched. CDR1 SGHDN and CDR2 FVKESK come from the germline V gene. The CDR3 loop spans 13 amino acids. The entire variable domain, with the rest obtained from reference TRBV14 and TRBJ2-7, is as follows: EAGVTQFPSHSVIEKGQTVTLRCDPISGHDNLYWYRRVMGKEIKFLLHFVKESKQDESGMPNNRFLAERTGGTYSTLKVQPAELEDSGVYFCASSPGLACEQYFGPGTRLTVT.

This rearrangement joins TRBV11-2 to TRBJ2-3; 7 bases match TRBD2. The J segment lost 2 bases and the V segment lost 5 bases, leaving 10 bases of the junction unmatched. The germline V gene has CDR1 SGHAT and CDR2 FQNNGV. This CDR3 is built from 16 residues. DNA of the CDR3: TGTGCCAGCAGCCGGCCGCGGGGGACCGACACAGATACGCAGTATTTT. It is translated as CASSRPRGTDTDTQYF.

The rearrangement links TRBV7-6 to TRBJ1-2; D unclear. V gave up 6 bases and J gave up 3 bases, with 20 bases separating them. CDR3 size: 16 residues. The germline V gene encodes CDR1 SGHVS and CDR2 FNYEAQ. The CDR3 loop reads CASSTSPGSLDYGYTF. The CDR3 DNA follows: TGTGCCAGCAGTACCAGTCCCGGTTCCCTCGACTATGGCTACACCTTC.

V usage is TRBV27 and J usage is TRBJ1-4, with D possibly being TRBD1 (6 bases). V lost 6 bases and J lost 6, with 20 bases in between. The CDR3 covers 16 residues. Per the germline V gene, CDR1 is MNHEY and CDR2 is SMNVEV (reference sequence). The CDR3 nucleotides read TGTGCCAGCAGCCTAGGGGGACACCCTGGTCATGAAAAACTGTTTTTT. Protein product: CASSLGGHPGHEKLFF.

The DNA for the CDR3 is TGTGCCAGCAGCTGGGGGACAGTTGGAAACACCATATATTTT. Its translation is CASSWGTVGNTIYF. The chain uses TRBV5-6 and TRBJ1-3, with 7 positions matching TRBD1. Losses at the gene ends were 3 bases for V and 3 bases for J; bases not matched to a gene: 3. Germline CDR1 SGHDT, CDR2 YYEEEE. The CDR3 contains 14 residues.

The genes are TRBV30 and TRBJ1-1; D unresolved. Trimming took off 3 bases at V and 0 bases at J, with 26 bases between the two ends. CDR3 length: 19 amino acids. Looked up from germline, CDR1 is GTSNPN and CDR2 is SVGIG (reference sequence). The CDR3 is CAWRLPHRERLDLNTEAFF. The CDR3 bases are TGTGCCTGGAGACTCCCACACCGGGAACGCCTTGACCTGAACACTGAAGCTTTCTTT.

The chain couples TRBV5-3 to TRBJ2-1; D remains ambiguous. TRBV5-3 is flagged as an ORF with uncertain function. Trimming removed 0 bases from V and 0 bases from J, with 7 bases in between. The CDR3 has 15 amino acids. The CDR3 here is CARSLEGSSYNEQFF. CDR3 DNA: TGTGCCAGAAGCTTGGAGGGCAGCTCCTACAATGAGCAGTTCTTC.

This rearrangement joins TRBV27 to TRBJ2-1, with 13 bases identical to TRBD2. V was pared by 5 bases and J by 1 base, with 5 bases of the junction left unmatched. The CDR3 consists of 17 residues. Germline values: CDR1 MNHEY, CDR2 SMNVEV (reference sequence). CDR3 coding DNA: TGTGCCAGCAGTACCGGGACTAGCGGGACATCCTACAATGAGCAGTTCTTC. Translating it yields CASSTGTSGTSYNEQFF.

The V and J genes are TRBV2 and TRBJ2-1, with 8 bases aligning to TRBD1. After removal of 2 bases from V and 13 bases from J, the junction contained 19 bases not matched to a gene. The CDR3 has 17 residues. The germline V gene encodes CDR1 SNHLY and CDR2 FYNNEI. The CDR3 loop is CASSELDRTGPRQTQFF. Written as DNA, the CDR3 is TGTGCCAGCAGTGAACTTGATAGGACAGGGCCCCGACAAACCCAGTTCTTC. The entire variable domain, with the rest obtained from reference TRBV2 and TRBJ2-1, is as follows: EPEVTQTPSHQVTQMGQEVILRCVPISNHLYFYWYRQILGQKVEFLVSFYNNEISEKSEIFDDQFSVERPDGSNFTLKIRSTKLEDSAMYFCASSELDRTGPRQTQFFGPGTRLTVL.

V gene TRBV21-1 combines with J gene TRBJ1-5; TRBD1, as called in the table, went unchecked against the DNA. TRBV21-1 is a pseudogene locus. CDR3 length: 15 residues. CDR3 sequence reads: CASSTREGGDQPQHF. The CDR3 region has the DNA TGTGCCAGCAGCACGAGGGAAGGGGGCGATCAGCCCCAGCATTTT.

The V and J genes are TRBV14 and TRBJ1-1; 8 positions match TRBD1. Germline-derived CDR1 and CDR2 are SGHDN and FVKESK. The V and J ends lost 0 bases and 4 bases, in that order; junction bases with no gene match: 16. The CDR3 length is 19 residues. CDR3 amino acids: CASSQERRQGIDLRTEAFF. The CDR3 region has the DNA TGTGCCAGCAGCCAAGAAAGGAGACAGGGGATCGACCTACGCACTGAAGCTTTCTTT.

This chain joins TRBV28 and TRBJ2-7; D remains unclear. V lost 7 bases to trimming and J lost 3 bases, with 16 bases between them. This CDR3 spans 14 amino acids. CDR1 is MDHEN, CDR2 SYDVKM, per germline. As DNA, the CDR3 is TGTGCCAGCACTCAAACGGCGCAGGACTACGAGCAGTACTTC. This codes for CASTQTAQDYEQYF.